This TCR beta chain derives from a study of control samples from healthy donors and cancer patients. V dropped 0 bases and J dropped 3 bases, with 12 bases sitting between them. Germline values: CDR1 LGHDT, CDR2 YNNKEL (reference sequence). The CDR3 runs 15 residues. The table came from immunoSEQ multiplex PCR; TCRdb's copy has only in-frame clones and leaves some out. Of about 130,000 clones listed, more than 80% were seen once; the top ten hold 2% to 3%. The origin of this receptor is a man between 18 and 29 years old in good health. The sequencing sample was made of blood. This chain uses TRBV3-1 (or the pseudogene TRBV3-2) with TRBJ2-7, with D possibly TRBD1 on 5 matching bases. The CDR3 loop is CASSQEEQAVYEQYF. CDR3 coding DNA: TGTGCCAGCAGCCAAGAAGAACAGGCCGTCTACGAGCAGTACTTC.